This entry features one T cell receptor beta chain sequence. Per the original data handling: Estimated nucleated cell counts came from reference gene primer amplification. Assay used: immunoSEQ multiplex PCR; TCRdb lists only in-frame clones, some missing. V and J calls and clone size follow that table, whereas D and trimming were derived from the DNA. The repertoire holds over 200,000 clones, with more than 75% as singletons. This record comes from a study of blood T cell repertoires in COVID-19. The overall study: Collection of acute and convalescent COVID-19 samples took place in the United States, Italy and Spain.

Germline CDR1 MDHEN, CDR2 SYDVKM. The length of the CDR3 is 15 residues. V was clipped by 7 bases and J by 6 bases; unmatched bases: 12. The chain couples TRBV28 to TRBJ1-1; the match to TRBD1 covers 9 bases. The clonotype originates from a man aged 40-49 years with active or convalescent COVID-19. The sample was peripheral blood. The CDR3 DNA is TGTGCCAGCACCCCACGGGACAGGGTTGCGGCTGAAGCTTTCTTT. Translation: CASTPRDRVAAEAFF.